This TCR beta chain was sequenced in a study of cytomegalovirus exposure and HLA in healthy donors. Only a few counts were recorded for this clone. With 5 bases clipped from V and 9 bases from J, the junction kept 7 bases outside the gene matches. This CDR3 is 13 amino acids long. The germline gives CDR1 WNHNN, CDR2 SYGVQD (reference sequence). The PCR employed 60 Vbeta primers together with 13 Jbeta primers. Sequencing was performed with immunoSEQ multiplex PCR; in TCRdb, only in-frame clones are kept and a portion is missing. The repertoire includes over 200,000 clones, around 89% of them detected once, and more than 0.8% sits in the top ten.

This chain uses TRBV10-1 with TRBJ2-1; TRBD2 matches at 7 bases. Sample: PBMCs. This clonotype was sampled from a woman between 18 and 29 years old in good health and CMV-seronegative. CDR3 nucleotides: TGCGCCAGCAGTTTACATAGCGGGTCTGAGCAGTTCTTC. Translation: CASSLHSGSEQFF.